The 5 T cell receptor beta chains listed next were all sequenced from one sample in a study of beta chain features in type 1 diabetes. The sequenced template was cDNA made from the entire isolated RNA. The repertoire was sequenced with immunoSEQ multiplex PCR; TCRdb's copy has only in-frame clones and lacks some. There are 130,000 to 150,000 clones in the sample; 7% to 10% occur only once, and about 0.61% lies in the top ten. Sequenced: central memory CD4+ T cells from blood. The source is a man between 18 and 35 years old in good health.

The chain links TRBV4-1 to TRBJ1-5; tentative D call: TRBD1 (6 bases). The germline gives CDR1 MGHRA, CDR2 YSYEKL. Trimming took 1 base from V and 5 from J, leaving 12 bases between them. The CDR3 is 15 residues long. The CDR3 coding sequence is TGCGCCAGCAGCCAAGGGGGGACACCCGATCAGCCCCAGCATTTT. Protein product: CASSQGGTPDQPQHF.

The chain uses TRBV7-8 and TRBJ2-5; 7 positions agree with TRBD1. V lost 3 bases and J lost 4; bases outside the gene matches: 2. The CDR3 has 13 amino acids. Germline V CDR1 and CDR2: SGHVS, FQNEAQ. CDR3 loop: CASSFRDRETQYF. The CDR3 DNA is TGTGCCAGCAGCTTCAGGGACAGAGAGACCCAGTACTTC.

This clone has just a few counts. The chain carries TRBV9 and TRBJ1-5, with 11 bases identical to TRBD1. CDR1 and CDR2 (germline): SGDLS, YYNGEE. This CDR3 has 15 amino acids. The junction had 2 bases not matched to a gene; V was cut back by 0 bases and J by 6 bases. CDR3 region: CASSVGTGGRQPQHF. CDR3 sequence (DNA): TGTGCCAGCAGCGTAGGGACAGGGGGCCGTCAGCCCCAGCATTTT.

The rearrangement joins TRBV7-9 to TRBJ1-1; D is unresolved. V gave up 6 bases and J gave up 1 base, with 9 bases separating them. Looked up from germline, CDR1 is SEHNR and CDR2 is FQNEAQ (reference sequence). The CDR3 length is 13 residues. The CDR3 nucleotides are TGTGCCAGCAGTACCCAGGAGAACACTGAAGCTTTCTTT. This codes for CASSTQENTEAFF.

V and J are TRBV4-3 and TRBJ2-5; D gene uncertain. The length of the CDR3 is 13 residues. The ends were cut back, 5 bases at V and 3 bases at J, with 10 bases in the middle. Germline CDR1 reads LGHNA; CDR2 reads YSLEER. The CDR3 DNA reads TGCGCCAGCAGCTATGCCCAGAAAGAGACCCAGTACTTC. Protein sequence: CASSYAQKETQYF.